This T cell receptor (beta chain) derives from a study of coeliac disease. Study-wide background: Without high-resolution HLA typing, biased TRBV7-2 usage was queried.

The repertoire was sequenced with immunoSEQ multiplex PCR; TCRdb's copy has only in-frame clones and lacks some. The table lists thousands of clones, 70% to 80% of them singletons. Notes on the study in general: In active celiac disease, intraepithelial and lamina propria TRB and TRG repertoires were less clonal than controls. Of coeliac lamina propria samples, about 55% of the 18 held published gliadin-specific TRB sequences, versus 1 of 6 controls.

In this sample, this clone turned up a few times. The antigen is undetermined. Germline CDR1 GTSNPN, CDR2 SVGIG (reference sequence). CDR3 length: 13 amino acids. V shed 6 bases and J 11 bases; nucleotides not matched to a gene: 9. The specimen was lamina propria lymphocytes from the gut. This TCR was recovered from a man aged 30-40 years with celiac disease. V gene TRBV30 combines with J gene TRBJ2-7; TRBD2 matches 14 bases. The CDR3 loop reads CACNGLAGGRKYF. The DNA for the CDR3 is TGTGCCTGTAATGGACTAGCGGGGGGCCGCAAGTACTTC.